This TCR beta chain emerged from a study of CD8+ T cells in alopecia areata. The wider study: The investigators scored severity in treated patients by the percentage of affected scalp area. General observations from the study: Having one nonresponder leaves uncertain how baseline CD8+ expansion relates to response. Whereas mice showed it more clearly, TCR sharing across patients was murkier, possibly because of HLA.

As concerns this clone: What it recognizes is unknown.

Reverse transcribed after extraction, RNA yielded cDNA as the sequencing template. Sequencing was performed with immunoSEQ multiplex PCR; in TCRdb, only in-frame clones are kept and a portion is missing. Seen here are about 140,000 clones, 86% observed once, and the top ten hold about 13%. Treatment denoted: oral pan-JAK inhibitor, 5-10 mg twice daily. The starting material was CD8+ T cells sorted from blood, obtained at week 4, from a patient treated with tofacitinib. The receptor was derived from a human donor with alopecia areata.

The CDR3 sequence: CASSPLAGSSYNEQFF. DNA for the CDR3: TGTGCCAGCAGTCCGTTAGCGGGAAGCTCCTACAATGAGCAGTTCTTC. V and J are TRBV27 and TRBJ2-1, with 8 bases identical to TRBD2. Germline CDR1 is MNHEY and CDR2 is SMNVEV (reference sequence). V was clipped by 5 bases and J by 0 bases; unmatched bases: 6. The CDR3 is made up of 16 amino acids.